This TCR beta chain came from a study of T cell changes during pregnancy in multiple sclerosis. Some clones are missing from TCRdb's copy, which holds only in-frame ones; the method was immunoSEQ multiplex PCR. The sample holds 27,000 or so clones, 88% seen once. This CDR3 has 13 amino acids. CDR1 and CDR2 from the germline V gene are MNHEY and SVGAGI. Between the trimmed V and J ends, which lost 0 bases and 5 bases, there was a span of 5 bases. Specimen: CD8+ T cells from peripheral blood mononuclear cells, collected in the second trimester of pregnancy. This receptor was obtained from a female donor with multiple sclerosis, enrolled in a pregnancy study. The chain joins TRBV6-5 to TRBJ2-1; D not resolved. The CDR3 reads CASSYSGDNEQFF. In DNA, the CDR3 is TGTGCCAGCAGTTACTCAGGAGACAATGAGCAGTTCTTC.